A single sample is the source of the 6 T cell receptor beta chains below, sequenced in a study of T cell responses to AZD1222 COVID-19 vaccine. Sequenced by immunoSEQ multiplex PCR; TCRdb stores in-frame clones only, minus some. The sample records approximately 150,000 clones, approximately 89% being singletons. The sample in question was peripheral blood, obtained on day 0 of MenACWY control vaccination. These receptor sequences come from an adult in good health.

This chain uses TRBV14 with TRBJ1-4; D remains unclear. The length of the CDR3 is 15 residues. Looked up from germline, CDR1 is SGHDN and CDR2 is FVKESK. Between the trimmed V and J ends, which lost 0 bases and 0 bases, there was a span of 5 bases. In DNA, the CDR3 is TGTGCCAGCAGCCAAGAACGTGCAACTAATGAAAAACTGTTTTTT. It codes for CASSQERATNEKLFF.

The table lists this clone with a count of one. The rearrangement uses TRBV11-3 and TRBJ1-1, with 7 positions matching TRBD1. Germline trimming cut 1 base from V and 4 bases from J; bases unmatched to any gene: 6. The CDR3 covers 15 residues. In germline, CDR1 is SGHNT, CDR2 YENEEA. The CDR3: CASSLVGQGGTEAFF. CDR3 in DNA: TGTGCCAGCAGCTTAGTCGGGCAGGGGGGCACTGAAGCTTTCTTT.

This clone was counted once. The V call is TRBV16, the J call TRBJ1-3, with a weak D call TRBD1 (5 bases). Germline lookup yields CDR1 KGHSY and CDR2 FQNENV. Trimming took 2 bases from V and 8 from J, leaving 7 bases between them. This CDR3 has 12 residues. Here the CDR3 DNA reads TGTGCCAGCAGCCAACAGGGATACACCATATATTTT. Protein product: CASSQQGYTIYF.

The chain employs TRBV9 and TRBJ1-2, with D perhaps TRBD1 (5 bases). This CDR3 is built from 12 residues. Deletions cut 4 bases from V and 8 bases from J, with 12 bases between. CDR1 SGDLS and CDR2 YYNGEE come from the germline V gene. The CDR3 spells CASSRGEEGYTF. As DNA, the CDR3 is TGTGCCAGCAGCAGGGGTGAGGAAGGCTACACCTTC.

This chain uses TRBV7-2 with TRBJ2-3; unclear D gene. This CDR3 contains 14 residues. Germline assignment: CDR1 SGHTA and CDR2 FQGNSA. Trimming pared 6 bases from V and 3 bases from J, leaving 13 bases between. The CDR3 loop reads CASSPDGRTDTQYF. The CDR3 nucleotides read TGTGCCAGCAGTCCGGATGGACGGACAGATACGCAGTATTTT.

This chain joins TRBV7-8 and TRBJ1-1, with TRBD1 identical over 11 bases. V shed 5 bases, J shed 3 bases, and the junction held 2 bases outside the gene matches. This CDR3 is 14 amino acids long. CDR1 SGHVS and CDR2 FQNEAQ come from the germline V gene. The CDR3 sequence: CASSPGQGDTEAFF. The CDR3 DNA is TGTGCCAGCAGCCCGGGACAGGGGGACACTGAAGCTTTCTTT.